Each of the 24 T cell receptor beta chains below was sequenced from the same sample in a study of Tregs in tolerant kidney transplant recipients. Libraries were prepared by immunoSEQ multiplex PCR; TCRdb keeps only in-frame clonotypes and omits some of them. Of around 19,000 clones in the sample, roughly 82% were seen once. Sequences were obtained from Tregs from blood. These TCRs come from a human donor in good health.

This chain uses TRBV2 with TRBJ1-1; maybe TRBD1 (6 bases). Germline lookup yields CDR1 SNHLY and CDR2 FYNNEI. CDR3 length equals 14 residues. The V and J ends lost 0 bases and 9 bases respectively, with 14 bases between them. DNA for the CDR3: TGTGCCAGCAGTGAAGCGCGGAACAGGGTACAAGCTTTCTTT. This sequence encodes CASSEARNRVQAFF.

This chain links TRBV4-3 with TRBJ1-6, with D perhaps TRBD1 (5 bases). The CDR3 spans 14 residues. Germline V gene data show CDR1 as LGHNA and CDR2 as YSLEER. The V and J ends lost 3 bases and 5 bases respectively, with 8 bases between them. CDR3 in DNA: TGCGCCAGCAGCCAGACAGACAATAATTCACCCCTCCACTTT. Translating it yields CASSQTDNNSPLHF.

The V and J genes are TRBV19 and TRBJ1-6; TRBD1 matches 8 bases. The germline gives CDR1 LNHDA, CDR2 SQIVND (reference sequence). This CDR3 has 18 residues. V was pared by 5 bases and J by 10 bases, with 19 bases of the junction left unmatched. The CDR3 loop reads CASSPAGQARGGGSPLHF. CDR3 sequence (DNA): TGTGCCAGTAGTCCAGCGGGACAGGCCCGTGGGGGAGGGTCACCCCTCCACTTT.

The CDR3 DNA is TGTGCCAGCAGTTTATCGGGGGCAGGGACTGAAGCTTTCTTT. This encodes CASSLSGAGTEAFF. The chain carries TRBV5-5 and TRBJ1-1; maybe TRBD1 (6 bases). Germline CDR1 SGHKS, CDR2 YYEKEE (reference sequence). The V and J ends lost 5 bases and 5 bases respectively, with 16 bases between them. This CDR3 is built from 14 residues.

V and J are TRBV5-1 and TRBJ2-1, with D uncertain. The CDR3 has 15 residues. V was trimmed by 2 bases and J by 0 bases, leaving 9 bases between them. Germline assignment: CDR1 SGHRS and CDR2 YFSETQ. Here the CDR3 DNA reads TGCGCCAGCAGCTTTGGTAGCCCCTCCTACAATGAGCAGTTCTTC. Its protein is CASSFGSPSYNEQFF.

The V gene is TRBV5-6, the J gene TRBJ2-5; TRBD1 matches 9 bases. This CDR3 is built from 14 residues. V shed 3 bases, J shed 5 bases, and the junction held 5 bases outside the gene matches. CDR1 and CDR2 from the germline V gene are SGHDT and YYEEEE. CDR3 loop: CASSSGQGSETQYF. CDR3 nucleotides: TGTGCCAGCAGCTCAGGACAGGGGAGTGAGACCCAGTACTTC.

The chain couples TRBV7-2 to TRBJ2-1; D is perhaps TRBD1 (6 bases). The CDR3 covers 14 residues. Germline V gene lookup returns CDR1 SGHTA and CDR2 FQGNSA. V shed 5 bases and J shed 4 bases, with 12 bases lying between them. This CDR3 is CASSPQGIYNEQFF. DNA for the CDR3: TGTGCCAGCAGCCCTCAGGGGATATACAATGAGCAGTTCTTC.

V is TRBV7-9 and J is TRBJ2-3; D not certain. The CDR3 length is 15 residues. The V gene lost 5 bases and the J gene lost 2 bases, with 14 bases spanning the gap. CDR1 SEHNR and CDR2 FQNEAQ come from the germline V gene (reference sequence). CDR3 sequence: CASSPDASNTDTQYF. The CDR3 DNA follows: TGTGCCAGCAGCCCAGACGCCTCAAACACAGATACGCAGTATTTT.

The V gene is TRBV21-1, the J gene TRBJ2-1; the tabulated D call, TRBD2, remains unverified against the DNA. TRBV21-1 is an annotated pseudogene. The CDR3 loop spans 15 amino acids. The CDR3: CVRGGACFCYNEQFF. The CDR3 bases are TGTGTACGCGGGGGGGCCTGCTTCTGCTACAATGAGCAGTTCTTC.

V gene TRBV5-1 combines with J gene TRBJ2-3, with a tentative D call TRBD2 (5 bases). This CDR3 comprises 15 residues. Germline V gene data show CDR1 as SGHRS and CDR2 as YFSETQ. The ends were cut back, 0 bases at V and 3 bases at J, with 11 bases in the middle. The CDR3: CASSLGPPGTDTQYF. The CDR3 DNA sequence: TGCGCCAGCAGCTTGGGACCCCCGGGGACAGATACGCAGTATTTT.

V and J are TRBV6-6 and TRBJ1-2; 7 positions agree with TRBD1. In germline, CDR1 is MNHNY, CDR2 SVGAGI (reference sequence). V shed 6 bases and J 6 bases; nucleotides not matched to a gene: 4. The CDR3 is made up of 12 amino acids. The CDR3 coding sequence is TGTGCCAGCAGCAGGGGGGAGGATGGCTACACCTTC. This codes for CASSRGEDGYTF.

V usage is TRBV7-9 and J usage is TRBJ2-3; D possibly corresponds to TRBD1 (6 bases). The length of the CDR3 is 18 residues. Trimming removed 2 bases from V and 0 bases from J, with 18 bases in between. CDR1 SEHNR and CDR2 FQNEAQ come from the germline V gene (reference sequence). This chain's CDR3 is CASSLSYRVGSSTDTQYF. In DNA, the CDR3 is TGTGCCAGCAGCTTATCGTACAGGGTGGGGTCTAGCACAGATACGCAGTATTTT. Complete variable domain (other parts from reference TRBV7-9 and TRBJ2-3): DTGVSQNPRHKITKRGQNVTFRCDPISEHNRLYWYRQTLGQGPEFLTYFQNEAQLEKSRLLSDRFSAERPKGSFSTLEIQRTEQGDSAMYLCASSLSYRVGSSTDTQYFGPGTRLTVL.

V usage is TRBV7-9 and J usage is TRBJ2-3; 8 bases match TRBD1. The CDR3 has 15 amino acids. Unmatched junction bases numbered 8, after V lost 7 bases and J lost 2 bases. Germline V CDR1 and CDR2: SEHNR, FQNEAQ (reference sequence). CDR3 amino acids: CASKTTQGATDTQYF. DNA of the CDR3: TGTGCCAGCAAGACTACGCAGGGGGCCACAGATACGCAGTATTTT.

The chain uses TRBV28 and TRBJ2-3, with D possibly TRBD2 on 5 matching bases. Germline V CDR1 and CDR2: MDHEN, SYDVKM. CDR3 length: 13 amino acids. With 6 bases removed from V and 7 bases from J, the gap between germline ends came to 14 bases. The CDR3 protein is CASRNSRGHTQYF. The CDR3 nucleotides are TGTGCCAGCAGAAATTCAAGAGGGCATACGCAGTATTTT.

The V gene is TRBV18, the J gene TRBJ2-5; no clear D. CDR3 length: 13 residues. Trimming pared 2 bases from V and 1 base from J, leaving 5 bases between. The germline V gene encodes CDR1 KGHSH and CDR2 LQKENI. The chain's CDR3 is CASSPSTQETQYF. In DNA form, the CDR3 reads TGTGCCAGCTCACCATCTACCCAAGAGACCCAGTACTTC. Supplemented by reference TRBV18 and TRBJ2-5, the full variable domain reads NAGVMQNPRHLVRRRGQEARLRCSPMKGHSHVYWYRQLPEEGLKFMVYLQKENIIDESGMPKERFSAEFPKEGPSILRIQQVVRGDSAAYFCASSPSTQETQYFGPGTRLLVL.

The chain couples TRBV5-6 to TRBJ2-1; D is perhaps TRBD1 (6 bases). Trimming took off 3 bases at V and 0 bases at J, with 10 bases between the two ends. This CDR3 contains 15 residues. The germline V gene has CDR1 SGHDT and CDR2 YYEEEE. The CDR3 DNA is TGTGCCAGCAGCTCCGGGACACCCTCCTACAATGAGCAGTTCTTC. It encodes CASSSGTPSYNEQFF.

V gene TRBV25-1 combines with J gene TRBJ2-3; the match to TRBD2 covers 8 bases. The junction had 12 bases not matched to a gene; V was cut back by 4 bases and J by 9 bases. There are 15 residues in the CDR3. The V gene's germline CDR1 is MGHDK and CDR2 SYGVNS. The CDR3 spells CASSGLGAGGDTQYF. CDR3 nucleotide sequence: TGTGCCAGCAGTGGTCTGGGCGCGGGAGGTGACACGCAGTATTTT.

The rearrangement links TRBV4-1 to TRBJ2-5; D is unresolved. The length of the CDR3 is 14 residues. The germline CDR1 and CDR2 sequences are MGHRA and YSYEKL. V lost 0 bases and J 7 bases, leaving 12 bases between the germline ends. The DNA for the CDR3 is TGCGCCAGCAGCCAAGATAGGTCGGTAGGGACCCAGTACTTC. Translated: CASSQDRSVGTQYF.

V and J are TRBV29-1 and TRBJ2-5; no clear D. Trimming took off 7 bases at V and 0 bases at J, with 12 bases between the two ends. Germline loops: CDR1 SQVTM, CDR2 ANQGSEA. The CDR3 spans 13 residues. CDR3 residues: CSARPWDQETQYF. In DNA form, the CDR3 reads TGCAGCGCCCGACCCTGGGACCAAGAGACCCAGTACTTC.

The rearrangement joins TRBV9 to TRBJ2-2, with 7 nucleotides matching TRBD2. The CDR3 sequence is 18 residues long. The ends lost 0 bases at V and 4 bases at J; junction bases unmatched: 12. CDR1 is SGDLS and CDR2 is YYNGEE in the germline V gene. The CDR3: CASSVVAGPRAGTGELFF. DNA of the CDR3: TGTGCCAGCAGCGTAGTAGCGGGCCCGAGGGCGGGCACCGGGGAGCTGTTTTTT.

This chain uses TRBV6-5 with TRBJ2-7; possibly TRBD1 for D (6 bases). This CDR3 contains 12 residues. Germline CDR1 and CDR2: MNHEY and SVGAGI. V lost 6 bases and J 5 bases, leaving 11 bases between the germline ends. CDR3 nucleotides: TGTGCCAGCAGCCAACAGGGTGACGAGCAGTACTTC. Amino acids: CASSQQGDEQYF.

The CDR3 sequence: CASSLESPGENQPQHF. The CDR3 nucleotides read TGTGCCAGCAGCTTAGAGTCACCAGGGGAGAATCAGCCCCAGCATTTT. The chain carries TRBV7-9 and TRBJ1-5; perhaps TRBD1 as D (6 bases). The germline V and J ends were trimmed by 1 base and 4 bases, with 14 bases remaining between them. The CDR3 sequence is 16 residues long. Germline CDR1 and CDR2: SEHNR and FQNEAQ (reference sequence). Full variable domain (rest looked up from reference TRBV7-9 and TRBJ1-5): DTGVSQNPRHKITKRGQNVTFRCDPISEHNRLYWYRQTLGQGPEFLTYFQNEAQLEKSRLLSDRFSAERPKGSFSTLEIQRTEQGDSAMYLCASSLESPGENQPQHFGDGTRLSIL.

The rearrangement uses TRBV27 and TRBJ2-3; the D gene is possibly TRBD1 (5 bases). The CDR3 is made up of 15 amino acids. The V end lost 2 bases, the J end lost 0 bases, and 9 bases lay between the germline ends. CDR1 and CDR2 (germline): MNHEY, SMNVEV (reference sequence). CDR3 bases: TGTGCCAGCAGTTTAGGACAACTTAGCACAGATACGCAGTATTTT. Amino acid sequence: CASSLGQLSTDTQYF.

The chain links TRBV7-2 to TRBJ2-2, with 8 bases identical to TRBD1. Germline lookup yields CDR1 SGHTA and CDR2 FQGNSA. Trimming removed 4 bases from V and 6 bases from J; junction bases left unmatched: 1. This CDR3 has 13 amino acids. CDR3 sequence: CASSSDRAGELFF. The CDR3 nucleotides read TGTGCCAGCAGCTCGGACAGGGCCGGGGAGCTGTTTTTT.